The 19 T cell receptor beta chains presented below share a single source sample, sequenced in a study of blood T cell repertoires in COVID-19 (TCRdb year 2020). The receptor library was made with the immunoSEQ multiplex PCR assay. This immuneACCESS table, as held by TCRdb, lists in-frame sequences with V and J called but not all clones. Of the missing ones, under half trace to an unresolved V gene in checked studies; the others have no known cause. The sample data list around 100,000 clones, and about 80% of these were observed just once. 2.5% to 3.5% of the sample belongs to the ten largest clones. Sequencing was performed on peripheral blood. The receptors come from a woman aged 80 or over with active or convalescent COVID-19.

The chain employs TRBV28 and TRBJ1-4; D may be TRBD1 (6 bases). Trimming took off 3 bases at V and 0 bases at J, with 17 bases between the two ends. In germline, CDR1 is MDHEN, CDR2 SYDVKM. The CDR3 length is 18 residues. The CDR3 reads CASSFWDIGTTTNEKLFF. The CDR3 DNA sequence: TGTGCCAGCAGTTTTTGGGACATCGGGACGACAACTAATGAAAAACTGTTTTTT.

This clone was counted only a few times. This chain joins TRBV28 and TRBJ1-5; D ambiguous. Per the germline V gene, CDR1 is MDHEN and CDR2 is SYDVKM. The CDR3 spans 14 residues. The V gene lost 3 bases and the J gene lost 0 bases, with 6 bases spanning the gap. The CDR3 DNA is TGTGCCAGCAGTTTTCGTAGTAGCAATCAGCCCCAGCATTTT. Residues: CASSFRSSNQPQHF.

This clone turned up a few times. The chain links TRBV7-2 to TRBJ1-5, with 7 bases aligning to TRBD1. The CDR3 loop spans 15 amino acids. Per the germline V gene, CDR1 is SGHTA and CDR2 is FQGNSA. The V segment lost 1 base and the J segment 8 bases; nucleotides outside the gene matches: 8. CDR3 protein: CASSLGTGVVEPQHF. In DNA, the CDR3 is TGTGCCAGCAGCTTAGGTACAGGGGTGGTCGAGCCCCAGCATTTT. The entire variable domain, with the rest obtained from reference TRBV7-2 and TRBJ1-5, is as follows: GAGVSQSPSNKVTEKGKDVELRCDPISGHTALYWYRQSLGQGLEFLIYFQGNSAPDKSGLPSDRFSAERTGGSVSTLTIQRTQQEDSAVYLCASSLGTGVVEPQHFGDGTRLSIL.

This clone was picked up many times. V usage is TRBV5-5 and J usage is TRBJ2-7; 9 nucleotides line up with TRBD2. Trimming at V came to 3 bases and at J to 6 bases, leaving 10 bases not matched to a gene. CDR1 is SGHKS, CDR2 YYEKEE, per germline (reference sequence). The CDR3 is 15 amino acids. This CDR3 is CASSWAQRLAAEQYF. DNA for the CDR3: TGTGCCAGCAGCTGGGCACAAAGACTAGCGGCCGAGCAGTACTTC.

This clone came up once. The chain links TRBV18 to TRBJ1-1; D gene unclear. The V gene lost 2 bases and the J gene lost 0 bases, with 10 bases spanning the gap. This CDR3 is built from 15 residues. Germline V gene lookup returns CDR1 KGHSH and CDR2 LQKENI. CDR3 region: CASSPGQTMNTEAFF. The CDR3 DNA reads TGTGCCAGCTCACCAGGGCAGACCATGAACACTGAAGCTTTCTTT.

The gene calls are TRBV5-4 and TRBJ1-5; 8 bases map to TRBD1. The CDR3 has 17 residues. CDR1 is SGHNT, CDR2 YYREEE, per germline (reference sequence). V was clipped by 4 bases and J by 3 bases; unmatched bases: 12. The CDR3: CASSVGQGIGVNQPQHF. The CDR3 nucleotides read TGTGCCAGCAGCGTCGGACAGGGCATTGGTGTCAATCAGCCCCAGCATTTT.

In DNA, the CDR3 is TGTGCCAGCAGTGAATCGACGGGTAATCAGCCCCAGCATTTT. The encoded protein is CASSESTGNQPQHF. The chain combines TRBV2 with TRBJ1-5; D ambiguous. V dropped 2 bases and J dropped 4 bases, with 9 bases sitting between them. Per germline, CDR1 SNHLY and CDR2 FYNNEI. The CDR3 runs 14 residues.

V gene TRBV4-2 combines with J gene TRBJ2-2; 7 bases are shared with TRBD1. The germline gives CDR1 LGHNA, CDR2 YNFKEQ. Trimming at V came to 3 bases and at J to 2 bases, leaving 3 bases not matched to a gene. The CDR3 runs to 15 residues. The CDR3 is CASSHGDRNTGELFF. The CDR3 bases are TGTGCCAGCAGCCACGGGGACAGAAACACCGGGGAGCTGTTTTTT.

The chain carries TRBV6-4 and TRBJ1-2; 11 nucleotides align to TRBD1. V dropped 2 bases and J dropped 2; count of bases not matched to a gene: 1. CDR1 and CDR2 (germline): MRHNA, SNTAGT. The CDR3 covers 15 residues. In DNA form, the CDR3 reads TGTGCCAGCAGTGACGGGACAGGGGGAAACTATGGCTACACCTTC. It is translated as CASSDGTGGNYGYTF.

The chain links TRBV30 to TRBJ1-1, with 9 nucleotides matching TRBD1. CDR1 is GTSNPN, CDR2 SVGIG, per germline (reference sequence). The V and J ends lost 0 bases and 4 bases, in that order; junction bases with no gene match: 6. The CDR3 contains 15 residues. The CDR3 loop reads CAWSVQHRGLTEAFF. CDR3 sequence (DNA): TGTGCCTGGAGTGTACAACACAGGGGGCTCACTGAAGCTTTCTTT.

V gene TRBV5-1 combines with J gene TRBJ2-3; TRBD2 aligns across 9 bases. The V gene end was trimmed by 0 bases and the J gene end by 1 base; junction bases not matched to a gene: 3. This CDR3 spans 16 amino acids. The germline CDR1 and CDR2 sequences are SGHRS and YFSETQ. Here the CDR3 DNA reads TGCGCCAGCAGCTTGGGCGGGGGGGTCGGCACAGATACGCAGTATTTT. It translates to CASSLGGGVGTDTQYF. The full variable domain, with the rest looked up from reference TRBV5-1 and TRBJ2-3, is KAGVTQTPRYLIKTRGQQVTLSCSPISGHRSVSWYQQTPGQGLQFLFEYFSETQRNKGNFPGRFSGRQFSNSRSEMNVSTLELGDSALYLCASSLGGGVGTDTQYFGPGTRLTVL.

The rearrangement links TRBV4-2 to TRBJ1-1; D might be TRBD1 (5 bases). This CDR3 has 14 residues. The V and J ends lost 1 base and 7 bases respectively, with 13 bases between them. Germline CDR1 and CDR2: LGHNA and YNFKEQ. CDR3 in DNA: TGTGCCAGCAGCCAAGCAATAACCCAGGGTGAAGCTTTCTTT. It specifies CASSQAITQGEAFF.

This chain joins TRBV15 and TRBJ2-5; TRBD1 agrees at 7 bases. Germline CDR1 reads LNHNV; CDR2 reads YYDKDF (reference sequence). Unmatched junction bases numbered 9, after V lost 0 bases and J lost 2 bases. The CDR3 runs to 17 residues. The CDR3 region is CATSRERQGLGQETQYF. The CDR3 coding sequence is TGTGCCACCAGCAGAGAACGACAGGGATTGGGGCAAGAGACCCAGTACTTC. The full variable domain, its missing parts supplied by reference TRBV15 and TRBJ2-5, is DAMVIQNPRYQVTQFGKPVTLSCSQTLNHNVMYWYQQKSSQAPKLLFHYYDKDFNNEADTPDNFQSRRPNTSFCFLDIRSPGLGDTAMYLCATSRERQGLGQETQYFGPGTRLLVL.

The V and J genes are TRBV28 and TRBJ2-7; 13 positions agree with TRBD2. This CDR3 is 20 amino acids long. J was trimmed by 3 bases and V by 4 bases; bases with no gene match: 18. Germline V lookup: CDR1 MDHEN, CDR2 SYDVKM. The DNA for the CDR3 is TGTGCCAGCAGTTCCCCGGGACTAGCGGGATCGTTGGCTAGGCACTACGAGCAGTACTTC. It translates to CASSSPGLAGSLARHYEQYF.

This clone was detected once. This chain uses TRBV28 with TRBJ2-7; 7 positions agree with TRBD1. CDR3 length: 15 residues. CDR1 and CDR2 from the germline V gene are MDHEN and SYDVKM. V trimming: 4 bases; J trimming: 0 bases; junction bases outside the gene matches: 6. The CDR3 DNA sequence: TGTGCCAGCAGTTCCCGCCGGGACAGCTCCTACGAGCAGTACTTC. Protein sequence: CASSSRRDSSYEQYF. The full variable domain, completed using reference TRBV28 and TRBJ2-7, is DVKVTQSSRYLVKRTGEKVFLECVQDMDHENMFWYRQDPGLGLRLIYFSYDVKMKEKGDIPEGYSVSREKKERFSLILESASTNQTSMYLCASSSRRDSSYEQYFGPGTRLTVT.

This clone was counted once. The gene calls are TRBV6-4 and TRBJ2-2; 7 bases match TRBD1. Trimming took 5 bases from V and 3 from J; bases not matched to a gene: 3. The CDR3 covers 14 residues. Per germline, CDR1 MRHNA and CDR2 SNTAGT. The CDR3 loop reads CASSRQGDTGELFF. The DNA for the CDR3 is TGTGCCAGCAGTCGACAGGGAGACACCGGGGAGCTGTTTTTT.

The CDR3 sequence: CAISDSGRGSYEQYF. The CDR3 coding sequence is TGTGCCATCAGTGACTCGGGGAGGGGGTCGTACGAGCAGTACTTC. V gene TRBV10-3 combines with J gene TRBJ2-7, with D perhaps matching TRBD2 (7 bases). The CDR3 is 15 amino acids. V lost 3 bases to trimming and J lost 4 bases, with 16 bases between them. CDR1 is ENHRY and CDR2 is SYGVKD in the germline V gene.

In its sample, this clone was seen once. The chain is built from TRBV29-1 and TRBJ1-6; D is possibly TRBD1 (5 bases). The V end was cut by 4 bases, the J end by 5 bases, with 30 bases between. Germline-derived CDR1 and CDR2 are SQVTM and ANQGSEA. This CDR3 region has 20 residues. The CDR3 spells CSVGPGGDYPSYLDNSPLHF. In DNA form, the CDR3 reads TGCAGCGTTGGGCCCGGGGGAGACTATCCTTCTTATCTAGATAATTCACCCCTCCACTTT.

The rearrangement joins TRBV10-3 to TRBJ2-3; 7 positions agree with TRBD1. Germline-derived CDR1 and CDR2 are ENHRY and SYGVKD. The CDR3 totals 12 residues. The trim removed 8 bases at V and 4 bases at J, leaving 3 bases unmatched. CDR3 residues: CAIGDRADTQYF. The CDR3 nucleotides are TGTGCCATCGGAGACAGGGCAGATACGCAGTATTTT.